The 9 T cell receptor beta chains below come from one sample, sequenced in a study of Graves' ophthalmopathy and Graves' hyperthyroidism. CDR3 regions of TCR beta were amplified from RNA transcripts. Second-round multiplex PCR came after first-round RT-PCR with HTBI primers. TCRdb itself ran the multiplex PCR reads through MiXCR, one entry per CDR3 protein. The table shows more than 550,000 distinct CDR3 sequences, with just over 40% occurring only once. Sample: peripheral blood. All receptors come from an adult man with Graves' ophthalmopathy.

The sample holds many counts of this clonotype. V and J are TRBV29-1 and TRBJ2-7; a possible D gene is TRBD2 (6 bases). This CDR3 contains 13 residues. Per the germline V gene, CDR1 is SQVTM and CDR2 is ANQGSEA. V was trimmed by 3 bases and J by 4 bases, leaving 13 bases between them. CDR3 in amino acids: CSVDRQGGYEQYF. CDR3 sequence (DNA): TGCAGCGTTGATCGGCAGGGAGGTTACGAGCAGTACTTC.

The V call is TRBV24-1, the J call TRBJ2-3; D remains ambiguous. Germline V gives CDR1 KGHDR, CDR2 SFDVKD. This CDR3 has 16 residues. V was cut by 1 base and J by 1 base, with 11 bases left in between. This CDR3 reads CATSDFNSGRTDTQYF. The CDR3 bases are TGTGCCACCAGTGATTTCAATAGTGGGCGCACAGATACGCAGTATTTT.

This clonotype was recorded at least ten times. The chain has TRBV12-3 or TRBV12-4 and TRBJ1-1; 10 bases map to TRBD1. V lost 7 bases to trimming and J lost 1 base; unmatched junction nucleotides: 3. The CDR3 totals 14 residues. DNA of the CDR3: TGTGCCAGCACCAGACAGGGGGCGAACACTGAAGCTTTCTTT. This gives the protein CASTRQGANTEAFF.

Worth noting for this clonotype: One base away lies a much larger clone, so this may be a sequencing read error. The V and J genes are TRBV25-1 and TRBJ2-6, with D possibly TRBD1 on 5 matching bases. Per germline, CDR1 MGHDK and CDR2 SYGVNS. CDR3 length: 13 residues. In DNA, the CDR3 is TGTGCCAGCAGTTTGAATGGGGCCAACGTCCCGACTTTC. Protein sequence: CASSLNGANVPTF.

The V and J genes are TRBV7-2 and TRBJ1-4; tentative D call: TRBD1 (5 bases). The germline gives CDR1 SGHTA, CDR2 FQGNSA. Trimming took off 7 bases at V and 7 bases at J, with 16 bases between the two ends. The CDR3 loop spans 14 amino acids. The CDR3 loop reads CASTPRRGIEKLFF. The CDR3 region has the DNA TGTGCCAGCACCCCGCGTCGGGGGATTGAAAAACTGTTTTTT.

This clonotype showed up many times. The V and J genes are TRBV9 and TRBJ2-2; D unclear. Trimming removed 4 bases from V and 0 bases from J, with 13 bases in between. The CDR3 runs to 16 residues. Germline CDR1 and CDR2: SGDLS and YYNGEE. In nucleotides, the CDR3 is TGTGCCAGCAGCCCACTCGCCGGCACGAACACCGGGGAGCTGTTTTTT. Translation: CASSPLAGTNTGELFF.

This sequence joins TRBV20-1 and TRBJ2-7, with 7 positions matching TRBD1. Germline V gene lookup returns CDR1 DFQATT and CDR2 SNEGSKA (reference sequence). This CDR3 comprises 16 residues. V lost 0 bases to trimming and J lost 3 bases; unmatched junction nucleotides: 11. For the CDR3, the DNA is TGCAGTGCTAGAGAACACACCGGGACAGCTTACTACGAGCAGTACTTC. Its translation is CSAREHTGTAYYEQYF.

Many counts were recorded for this clonotype. One junction end does not reproduce the germline sequence, and a read error may be involved. V gene TRBV7-7 combines with J gene TRBJ2-2; 8 nucleotides align to TRBD2. Per germline, CDR1 SSHAT and CDR2 FNYEAQ (reference sequence). The CDR3 contains 16 residues. CDR3 nucleotide sequence: TGTGCTAGCAGCTTAAACGGGGGGGCGAACACCGGGGAGCTGTTTTTT. Translation gives CASSLNGGANTGELFF.

This clonotype was seen ten or more times. Sequence at one end of the junction differs from germline and may be a read error. The chain recombines TRBV11-3 with TRBJ1-1, with a tentative D call TRBD1 (5 bases). The CDR3 runs to 13 residues. Germline CDR1 reads SGHNT; CDR2 reads YENEEA. Here the CDR3 reads CASSLRLDTPTHF. The CDR3 DNA reads TGTGCCAGCAGCTTAAGGCTGGACACTCCCACACACTTT.